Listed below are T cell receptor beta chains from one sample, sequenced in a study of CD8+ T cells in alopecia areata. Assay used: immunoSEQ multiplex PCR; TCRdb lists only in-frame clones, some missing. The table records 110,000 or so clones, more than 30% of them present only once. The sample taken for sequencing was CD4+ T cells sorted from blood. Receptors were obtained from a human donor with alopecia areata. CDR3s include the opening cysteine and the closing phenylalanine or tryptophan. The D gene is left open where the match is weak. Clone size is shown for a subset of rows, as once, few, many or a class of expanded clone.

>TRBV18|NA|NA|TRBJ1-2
CASSPGSGGGYGYTF
TGTGCCAGCTCACCAGGATCCGGGGGAGGCTATGGCTACACCTTC
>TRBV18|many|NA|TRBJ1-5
CASSPPRDGNQPQHF
TGTGCCAGCTCACCACCCCGGGACGGCAATCAGCCCCAGCATTTT
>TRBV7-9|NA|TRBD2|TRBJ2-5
CASSSQRGGPQETQYF
TGTGCCAGCAGCAGCCAGCGGGGGGGCCCTCAAGAGACCCAGTACTTC
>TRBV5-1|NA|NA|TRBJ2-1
CASYKTGWGDEQFF
TGCGCCAGCTATAAGACAGGATGGGGTGATGAGCAGTTCTTC
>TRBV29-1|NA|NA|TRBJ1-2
CSVEDGSLGSIYGYTF
TGCAGCGTTGAAGATGGGTCGCTGGGGTCGATTTATGGCTACACCTTC
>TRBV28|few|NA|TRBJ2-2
CASRTTGELFF
TGTGCCAGCAGAACGACCGGGGAGCTGTTTTTT
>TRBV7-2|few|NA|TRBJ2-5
CASTRLTRSETQYF
TGTGCCAGCACGCGACTCACGAGGTCAGAGACCCAGTACTTC
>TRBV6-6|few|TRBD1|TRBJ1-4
CASSRDRGREKLFF
TGTGCCAGCAGTAGGGACAGGGGGCGTGAAAAACTGTTTTTT
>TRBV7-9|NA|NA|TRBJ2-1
CASSLAQPPLDEQFF
TGTGCCAGCAGCTTAGCGCAACCCCCACTAGATGAGCAGTTCTTC
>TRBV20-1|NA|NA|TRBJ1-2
CSASPPGGYTF
TGCAGTGCTAGCCCCCCGGGGGGCTACACCTTC
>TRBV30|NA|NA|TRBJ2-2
CAWSVDTGELFF
TGTGCCTGGAGTGTTGACACCGGGGAGCTGTTTTTT
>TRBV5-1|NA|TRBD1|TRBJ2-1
CASSFGTGYNEQFF
TGCGCCAGCAGCTTCGGGACAGGATACAATGAGCAGTTCTTC
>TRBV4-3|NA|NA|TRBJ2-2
CASSQEKNTGELFF
TGCGCCAGCAGCCAAGAAAAGAACACCGGGGAGCTGTTTTTT
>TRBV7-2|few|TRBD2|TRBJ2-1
CASSLGGGGPGNEQFF
TGTGCCAGCAGCTTGGGTGGGGGAGGGCCCGGGAATGAGCAGTTCTTC
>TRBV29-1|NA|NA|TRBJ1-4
CSARSGGATNEKLFF
TGCAGCGCGAGGAGCGGGGGGGCAACTAATGAAAAACTGTTTTTT
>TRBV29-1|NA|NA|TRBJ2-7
CSVVGGGIYEQYF
TGCAGCGTTGTCGGCGGCGGGATATACGAGCAGTACTTC
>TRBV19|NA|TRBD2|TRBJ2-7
CASSTGSSGRGYEQYF
TGTGCCAGTAGTACGGGAAGTAGCGGGAGAGGGTACGAGCAGTACTTC
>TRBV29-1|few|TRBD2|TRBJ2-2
CSAGVLAVNTGELFF
TGCAGCGCGGGGGTTCTAGCGGTGAACACCGGGGAGCTGTTTTTT
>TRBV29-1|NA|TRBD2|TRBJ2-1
CSVGLAGGQSSYNEQFF
TGCAGCGTTGGACTAGCGGGGGGTCAGAGCTCCTACAATGAGCAGTTCTTC